Listed below are T cell receptor beta chains from one sample, sequenced in a study of T cell responses to AZD1222 COVID-19 vaccine. Clones were read by immunoSEQ multiplex PCR, and TCRdb kept only the in-frame ones, dropping some. Among around 70,000 clones listed, 86% were seen once. The material sequenced was peripheral blood, taken on day 0 of AZD1222 vaccination. Receptors were obtained from an adult in good health. Each CDR3 is given with its conserved first and last residue. Some rows have no size entry. The others give once, few or many, or a class for an expanded clone.

v_gene: TRBV28; abundance: NA; j_gene: TRBJ1-2; CDR3aa: CASSLLLYGYTF
v_gene: TRBV7-8; abundance: NA; j_gene: TRBJ2-2; CDR3aa: CASSSGTSGRSAGELFF
v_gene: TRBV27; abundance: few; j_gene: TRBJ2-1; CDR3aa: CASRGLAGFNEQFF
v_gene: TRBV6-5; abundance: few; j_gene: TRBJ1-6; CDR3aa: CASSYTGDGNSPLHF
v_gene: TRBV5-1; abundance: NA; j_gene: TRBJ1-2; CDR3aa: CASVPNPAANYGYTF
v_gene: TRBV25-1; abundance: NA; j_gene: TRBJ2-7; CDR3aa: CASWGQGHEQYF
v_gene: TRBV27; abundance: NA; j_gene: TRBJ2-3; CDR3aa: CASSRGLAGGLQTTQYF
v_gene: TRBV6-2/TRBV6-3; abundance: NA; j_gene: TRBJ2-7; CDR3aa: CASSYPWTGGPEQYF
v_gene: TRBV30; abundance: NA; j_gene: TRBJ1-1; CDR3aa: CAWSWGRNTEAFF
v_gene: TRBV5-1; abundance: few; j_gene: TRBJ2-5; CDR3aa: CASSLEASGGHQETQYF
v_gene: TRBV7-2; abundance: NA; j_gene: TRBJ2-3; CDR3aa: CASSRRTGLFIDTQYF
v_gene: TRBV11-3; abundance: NA; j_gene: TRBJ2-7; CDR3aa: CASSLGAAYEQYF
v_gene: TRBV7-2; abundance: NA; j_gene: TRBJ2-7; CDR3aa: CASSLYIIGRVPYEQYF
v_gene: TRBV11-1; abundance: medium-sized; j_gene: TRBJ2-7; CDR3aa: CASSPHRAEQYF
v_gene: TRBV6-6; abundance: NA; j_gene: TRBJ1-4; CDR3aa: CASSYDRENNEKLFF
v_gene: TRBV14; abundance: NA; j_gene: TRBJ2-1; CDR3aa: CASRPTSGRAGSYNEQFF
v_gene: TRBV27; abundance: NA; j_gene: TRBJ1-3; CDR3aa: CASSPILGGFGNTIYF
v_gene: TRBV5-1; abundance: NA; j_gene: TRBJ1-5; CDR3aa: CASSLAWDQPQHF
v_gene: TRBV5-6; abundance: NA; j_gene: TRBJ1-6; CDR3aa: CASSLDGAGSPLHF
v_gene: TRBV7-2; abundance: NA; j_gene: TRBJ1-4; CDR3aa: CASSLVIATNEKLFF
v_gene: TRBV6-5; abundance: NA; j_gene: TRBJ1-3; CDR3aa: CASLDRNSGNTIYF
v_gene: TRBV5-1; abundance: NA; j_gene: TRBJ2-1; CDR3aa: CASSGGTSGGEQFF
v_gene: TRBV7-8; abundance: NA; j_gene: TRBJ1-4; CDR3aa: CASSPPGQGNEKLFF
v_gene: TRBV7-6; abundance: NA; j_gene: TRBJ1-5; CDR3aa: CASSLGTGGNQPQHF